These 15 T cell receptor beta chains were all obtained from the same sample, sequenced in a study of patients and donors after allogeneic stem cell transplantation. TCRdb reprocessed the RT-PCR reads via MiXCR and lists one record per CDR3 protein. This table holds around 150,000 distinct CDR3 sequences, about 40% found once. The material sequenced was blood, either unsorted or a sorted T cell fraction (not recorded which). Every receptor here comes from a human donor who was either an allogeneic HSCT recipient or a stem cell or donor lymphocyte infusion donor (not recorded which). It is not recorded whose cells these are; they may come from a transplant donor.

The chain employs TRBV12-3 or TRBV12-4 and TRBJ2-2, with D possibly being TRBD1 (6 bases). With 6 bases removed from V and 6 bases from J, the gap between germline ends came to 14 bases. CDR3 length: 14 amino acids. DNA of the CDR3: TGTGCCAGCAGCTTCCGACAGGACGCCGGGGAGCTGTTTTTT. Its translation: CASSFRQDAGELFF.

The genes are TRBV3-1 and TRBJ1-1; weak D call: TRBD1 (5 bases). The CDR3 has 14 amino acids. V lost 1 base and J lost 1, with 7 bases in between. Germline loops: CDR1 LGHDT, CDR2 YNNKEL (reference sequence). The CDR3 loop is CASSQAGWNTEAFF. The CDR3 bases are TGTGCCAGCAGCCAAGCAGGGTGGAACACTGAAGCTTTCTTT.

The chain links TRBV7-3 to TRBJ1-2; tentative D call: TRBD1 (6 bases). The germline V and J ends were trimmed by 0 bases and 7 bases, with 15 bases remaining between them. The CDR3 consists of 15 residues. Per germline, CDR1 SGHTA and CDR2 FQGTGA. The CDR3 reads CASSLTFGQGPGYTF. For the CDR3, the DNA is TGTGCCAGCAGCTTAACTTTTGGGCAGGGGCCTGGCTACACCTTC.

The gene calls are TRBV10-3 and TRBJ1-2; D gene ambiguous. CDR1 and CDR2 (germline): ENHRY, SYGVKD. The CDR3 has 16 amino acids. V shed 3 bases and J shed 3 bases, with 17 bases lying between them. The CDR3 DNA is TGTGCCATCAGTGAAAAATTTTTCATAACAGACTATGGCTACACCTTC. Translation: CAISEKFFITDYGYTF.

V is TRBV6-5 and J is TRBJ1-1; 7 nucleotides agree with TRBD1. The germline CDR1 and CDR2 sequences are MNHEY and SVGAGI. With V trimmed by 5 bases and J by 8 bases, 5 bases remained unmatched. The CDR3 totals 12 residues. The CDR3 sequence is CASSPPGQEAFF. The CDR3 DNA sequence: TGTGCCAGCAGTCCGCCGGGACAGGAAGCTTTCTTT.

This clonotype was seen only a few times. The chain employs TRBV27 and TRBJ1-2; 7 bases align to TRBD1. Germline CDR1 reads MNHEY; CDR2 reads SMNVEV (reference sequence). The CDR3 is 16 amino acids. With 0 bases clipped from V and 2 bases from J, the junction kept 6 bases outside the gene matches. CDR3 bases: TGTGCCAGCAGTTTATCGAGTATAGGGGGCAACTATGGCTACACCTTC. Translation gives CASSLSSIGGNYGYTF.

The V and J genes are TRBV29-1 and TRBJ2-3, with 7 nucleotides matching TRBD1. Germline CDR1 and CDR2: SQVTM and ANQGSEA. The CDR3 covers 12 residues. Trimming removed 8 bases from V and 5 bases from J; junction bases left unmatched: 7. CDR3 loop: CSKRQGGDTQYF. The CDR3, as DNA: TGCAGCAAGCGACAGGGTGGAGATACGCAGTATTTT.

The chain employs TRBV7-2 and TRBJ1-1; unclear D gene. Trimming removed 5 bases from V and 9 bases from J, with 10 bases in between. The CDR3 sequence is 11 residues long. Germline V CDR1 and CDR2: SGHTA, FQGNSA. Here the CDR3 DNA reads TGTGCCAGCAGCCCCTCCAGCCAAGCTTTCTTT. It is translated as CASSPSSQAFF.

The rearrangement uses TRBV18 and TRBJ1-1; the D gene is possibly TRBD1 (6 bases). Trimming removed 2 bases from V and 6 bases from J, with 10 bases in between. Germline V lookup: CDR1 KGHSH, CDR2 LQKENI. The CDR3 has 13 residues. CDR3 sequence (DNA): TGTGCCAGCTCACCAAGGGAGGGGGCTGAAGCTTTCTTT. This gives the protein CASSPREGAEAFF.

The V gene is TRBV6-5, the J gene TRBJ1-6; weak D call: TRBD1 (6 bases). From germline, CDR1 is MNHEY and CDR2 SVGAGI. This CDR3 is built from 16 residues. V lost 5 bases to trimming and J lost 6 bases, with 17 bases between them. CDR3 sequence reads: CASSLLRGNRNSPLHF. For the CDR3, the DNA is TGTGCCAGCAGTCTATTGAGGGGGAACCGTAATTCACCCCTCCACTTT.

This clonotype has a handful of counts. Here the CDR3 DNA reads TGTGCCAGCAGTTACTCGGGGGGCGGAGACACTGAAGCTTTCTTT. It yields the protein CASSYSGGGDTEAFF. The chain couples TRBV6-5 to TRBJ1-1; perhaps TRBD1 as D (6 bases). CDR3 size: 15 residues. Germline CDR1 and CDR2: MNHEY and SVGAGI. Trimming left V 0 bases short and J 3 bases short, with 11 bases between.

The CDR3 is CASGSVHEQFF. CDR3 bases: TGTGCCAGCGGGAGTGTCCATGAGCAGTTCTTC. The genes are TRBV6-5 and TRBJ2-1; weak D call: TRBD2 (5 bases). Germline assignment: CDR1 MNHEY and CDR2 SVGAGI. The CDR3 runs 11 residues. Trimming took off 8 bases at V and 8 bases at J, with 10 bases between the two ends.

This clonotype has just a few counts. This rearrangement joins TRBV12-3 or TRBV12-4 to TRBJ2-1; no clear D. The V and J ends lost 7 bases and 6 bases respectively, with 16 bases between them. The CDR3 covers 14 residues. This chain's CDR3 is CASTLLGPVNEQFF. For the CDR3, the DNA is TGTGCCAGCACCCTCCTAGGTCCCGTCAATGAGCAGTTCTTC.

The CDR3 DNA reads as TGTGCCAGCAGTTTGAACAGCTTGGGCGCTGAAGCTTTCTTT. Translating it yields CASSLNSLGAEAFF. The chain recombines TRBV28 with TRBJ1-1, with D unresolved. Germline values: CDR1 MDHEN, CDR2 SYDVKM. V gave up 3 bases and J gave up 6 bases, with 14 bases separating them. The CDR3 covers 14 residues. The full variable domain, rest sourced from reference TRBV28 and TRBJ1-1, is DVKVTQSSRYLVKRTGEKVFLECVQDMDHENMFWYRQDPGLGLRLIYFSYDVKMKEKGDIPEGYSVSREKKERFSLILESASTNQTSMYLCASSLNSLGAEAFFGQGTRLTVV.

The chain combines TRBV28 with TRBJ1-6, with D uncertain. CDR1 and CDR2 from the germline V gene are MDHEN and SYDVKM. V was pared by 4 bases and J by 7 bases, with 17 bases between. CDR3 length equals 16 residues. The CDR3 sequence: CASSSAEGRLNSPLHF. CDR3 sequence (DNA): TGTGCCAGCAGTTCTGCGGAGGGCAGGCTGAATTCACCCCTCCACTTT.